The rows below give T cell receptor beta chains drawn from one sample of a study of regulatory T cells in long-lasting Graves disease. TCRdb re-called the multiplex PCR reads through MiXCR, storing one row per CDR3 protein. The data hold roughly 500,000 distinct CDR3 sequences, with 13% observed a single time. The same sample was also studied in work on T cells in Graves' hyperthyroidism and ophthalmopathy.

The sequenced sample was peripheral blood mononuclear cells (PBMCs), obtained at new diagnosis, from a patient treated with antithyroid drugs. These receptors were obtained from a man aged 30 to 45 with Graves disease. Both conserved end residues are part of each CDR3. Fields, in order: J gene, V gene, D gene, clone size, CDR3 protein, CDR3 DNA. D genes are given only for firm matches. Expanded clones get a size class; other rows say once, few or many, or leave the size out.

TRBJ2-7 | TRBV27 | . | few | CASSPLGGRSPSEQYF | TGTGCCAGCAGTCCCCTTGGGGGGAGGAGCCCGTCAGAGCAGTACTTC
TRBJ2-3 | TRBV6-1 | TRBD2 | few | CASRRTQRGSQYF | TGTGCCAGCAGGCGTACCCAGCGGGGTTCGCAGTATTTT
TRBJ1-5 | TRBV28 | . | . | CASSPRQYEANQPQHF | TGTGCCAGCAGCCCCAGACAATACGAAGCGAATCAGCCCCAGCATTTT
TRBJ2-7 | TRBV20-1 | TRBD1 | many | CSAQAQTGGYEQYF | TGCAGTGCCCAAGCGCAGACAGGGGGCTACGAGCAGTACTTC
TRBJ1-1 | TRBV7-9 | . | few | CASSLVMGANTEAFF | TGTGCCAGCAGCTTAGTTATGGGGGCGAACACTGAAGCTTTCTTT
TRBJ1-4 | TRBV20-1 | TRBD1 | many | CSASPSGQGPEKLFF | TGCAGTGCTAGTCCTTCGGGACAGGGACCCGAAAAACTGTTTTTT
TRBJ2-1 | TRBV5-1 | . | few | CASSLAGRFQAPGQFF | TGCGCCAGCAGCTTGGCCGGACGATTTCAAGCTCCTGGGCAGTTCTTC
TRBJ2-2 | TRBV24-1 | . | . | CATSDLRGTNTGELFF | TGTGCCACCAGTGATTTGAGGGGTACGAACACCGGGGAGCTGTTTTTT
TRBJ1-5 | TRBV30 | . | many | CAWSQADQPQHF | TGTGCCTGGAGTCAGGCCGATCAGCCCCAGCATTTT
TRBJ2-7 | TRBV11-2 | TRBD1 | many | CASSLLDRGPYEQYF | TGTGCCAGCAGCTTGCTGGACAGGGGCCCCTACGAGCAGTACTTC
TRBJ2-7 | TRBV11-2 | . | . | CASRDSGFYEQYF | TGTGCCAGCCGTGACAGTGGTTTCTACGAGCAGTACTTC
TRBJ2-2 | TRBV7-2 | . | many | CASRLRLTGRDTGELFF | TGTGCCAGCAGATTACGCCTGACAGGGAGGGACACCGGGGAGCTGTTTTTT
TRBJ2-1 | TRBV24-1 | TRBD2 | few | CATSEAGTSGLWDEQFF | TGTGCCACCAGTGAGGCCGGGACTAGCGGGCTTTGGGATGAGCAGTTCTTC
TRBJ2-1 | TRBV20-1 | TRBD1 | . | CSAAQFGQGPGNEQFF | TGCAGTGCAGCCCAGTTCGGACAGGGGCCAGGGAATGAGCAGTTCTTC
TRBJ1-5 | TRBV30 | . | many | CAWSRPAQPQHF | TGTGCCTGGAGTCGACCCGCTCAGCCCCAGCATTTT
TRBJ2-5 | TRBV5-6 | TRBD2 | many | CASSLLAGEYQETQYF | TGTGCCAGCAGCTTATTAGCGGGAGAATACCAAGAGACCCAGTACTTC
TRBJ1-1 | TRBV19 | . | many | CASSSEGRLNTEAFF | TGTGCCAGTAGTAGCGAGGGGCGTTTGAACACTGAAGCTTTCTTT
TRBJ2-5 | TRBV27 | TRBD1 | many | CASSAKPSGQTYQETQYF | TGTGCCAGCAGTGCCAAACCCTCGGGACAGACCTACCAAGAGACCCAGTACTTC
TRBJ2-1 | TRBV10-3 | TRBD2 | few | CAIGTSGRDNEQFF | TGTGCCATAGGGACTAGCGGGAGGGACAATGAGCAGTTCTTC
TRBJ2-7 | TRBV4-2 | TRBD2 | few | CASSLEALAGEGYEQYF | TGTGCCAGCAGCCTAGAGGCCCTAGCGGGGGAAGGGTACGAGCAGTACTTC
TRBJ1-4 | TRBV7-3 | . | many | CASSEAGIREKLFF | TGTGCCAGCAGCGAAGCAGGGATTCGTGAAAAACTGTTTTTT
TRBJ2-5 | TRBV5-1 | TRBD2 | . | CASSLVAGGEETQYF | TGCGCCAGCAGCTTGGTAGCGGGAGGGGAAGAGACCCAGTACTTC
TRBJ1-5 | TRBV4-1 | . | few | CASSQETVEADQPQHF | TGCGCCAGCAGCCAAGAAACGGTTGAAGCGGATCAGCCCCAGCATTTT
TRBJ1-1 | TRBV7-9 | . | many | CASSLGLGTEAFF | TGTGCCAGCAGCTTGGGCCTTGGCACTGAAGCTTTCTTT
TRBJ2-3 | TRBV27 | . | few | CASSLMDSTDTQYF | TGTGCCAGCAGTCTTATGGATAGCACAGATACGCAGTATTTT
TRBJ2-5 | TRBV29-1 | . | many | CSVGSVGAVQETQYF | TGCAGCGTTGGTTCGGTGGGTGCGGTCCAAGAGACCCAGTACTTC
TRBJ2-4 | TRBV12-3/TRBV12-4 | TRBD2 | . | CASSHPEESGNRITRAKNIQYF | TGTGCCAGCAGCCACCCCGAGGAGAGCGGGAACCGTATTACGCGAGCCAAAAACATTCAGTACTTC
TRBJ1-6 | TRBV5-1 | . | . | CASSLAGQSNSPLHF | TGCGCCAGCAGCTTAGCCGGACAGTCTAATTCACCCCTCCACTTT
TRBJ2-4 | TRBV12-3/TRBV12-4 | . | many | CASSQYGTAENIQYF | TGTGCCAGCAGCCAATACGGGACGGCTGAAAACATTCAGTACTTC
TRBJ1-6 | TRBV7-9 | TRBD1 | many | CASSSSQGAVNSPLHF | TGTGCCAGCAGTTCTTCCCAGGGGGCAGTAAATTCACCCCTCCACTTT
TRBJ2-1 | TRBV19 | . | few | CASSMNARSYNEQFF | TGTGCCAGTAGTATGAACGCAAGATCCTACAATGAGCAGTTCTTC
TRBJ2-7 | TRBV2 | . | many | CASSDGGAIEQYF | TGTGCCAGCAGTGATGGCGGGGCGATTGAGCAGTACTTC
TRBJ1-2 | TRBV28 | TRBD1 | many | CASKPRGRANYGYTF | TGTGCCAGCAAGCCCAGGGGGCGAGCGAACTATGGCTACACCTTC
TRBJ2-5 | TRBV20-1 | TRBD2 | . | CSAPVGRAKETQYF | TGCAGTGCCCCCGTCGGGAGGGCTAAGGAGACCCAGTACTTC
TRBJ2-1 | TRBV28 | . | many | CASSPEFGGRMNEQFF | TGTGCCAGCAGCCCGGAGTTTGGGGGGAGGATGAATGAGCAGTTCTTC
TRBJ2-6 | TRBV24-1 | TRBD1 | many | CATGDRTSGANVLTF | TGTGCCACCGGGGACAGGACTTCTGGGGCCAACGTCCTGACTTTC
TRBJ2-1 | TRBV14 | TRBD2 | . | CASGAFSAGGPREQFF | TGTGCCAGCGGAGCCTTTAGCGCGGGAGGGCCACGAGAGCAGTTCTTC
TRBJ1-2 | TRBV18 | . | few | CASSPRAGWSNYGYTF | TGTGCCAGCTCACCGAGGGCAGGGTGGTCTAACTATGGCTACACCTTC
TRBJ2-5 | TRBV11-2 | . | few | CASSRGQGTQYF | TGTGCCAGCAGCAGGGGCCAGGGGACCCAGTACTTC
TRBJ1-5 | TRBV6-1 | . | . | CASSAGLTQPQHF | TGTGCCAGCAGTGCCGGACTAACTCAGCCCCAGCATTTT
TRBJ2-1 | TRBV19 | . | few | CASSIPGARPHNEQFF | TGTGCCAGTAGTATCCCGGGGGCCCGACCACACAATGAGCAGTTCTTC
TRBJ2-7 | TRBV27 | TRBD2 | . | CASSSVIGLAGSYEQYF | TGTGCCAGCAGTTCCGTAATCGGTCTAGCGGGCTCCTACGAGCAGTACTTC
TRBJ2-3 | TRBV6-1 | . | . | CASLAGLITDTQYF | TGTGCCAGCCTGGCCGGCCTTATCACAGATACGCAGTATTTT
TRBJ2-3 | TRBV6-1 | TRBD2 | many | CASSGGGGGLDTQYF | TGTGCCAGCAGTGGCGGGGGAGGAGGTTTGGATACGCAGTATTTT
TRBJ2-3 | TRBV20-1 | . | many | CSARLYTDTQYF | TGCAGTGCTAGACTTTACACAGATACGCAGTATTTT
TRBJ1-4 | TRBV20-1 | . | many | CSAREAIGNEKLFF | TGCAGTGCTAGAGAGGCAATTGGGAATGAAAAACTGTTTTTT
TRBJ2-3 | TRBV6-1 | TRBD2 | many | CASGNSGRALDTQYF | TGTGCCAGCGGCAATAGCGGGAGGGCCTTAGATACGCAGTATTTT
TRBJ1-1 | TRBV29-1 | . | few | CSGAAGASNTEAFF | TGCAGCGGGGCGGCAGGGGCCTCGAACACTGAAGCTTTCTTT
TRBJ2-7 | TRBV6-1 | TRBD2 | many | CASSTSGASYEQYF | TGTGCCAGCAGCACCAGCGGGGCCTCCTACGAGCAGTACTTC
TRBJ1-2 | TRBV10-3 | TRBD1 | many | CAIRTGGLHGYTF | TGTGCCATCAGGACAGGGGGCCTACATGGCTACACCTTC
TRBJ2-3 | TRBV28 | TRBD2 | many | CASFRTSGRATAQYF | TGTGCCAGTTTTCGGACTAGCGGGAGGGCCACGGCGCAGTATTTT
TRBJ1-2 | TRBV20-1 | . | many | CSARDRHRLYGYTF | TGCAGTGCTAGAGATCGCCACAGACTCTATGGCTACACCTTC
TRBJ1-2 | TRBV18 | . | . | CASSPREAGSYTF | TGTGCCAGCTCACCACGGGAAGCCGGGAGCTACACCTTC
TRBJ2-1 | TRBV14 | TRBD2 | few | CASSHRSSGTIYNEQFF | TGTGCCAGCAGCCACCGTTCTAGCGGGACCATTTACAATGAGCAGTTCTTC
TRBJ2-3 | TRBV5-6 | TRBD1 | many | CASSFGTATDTQYF | TGTGCCAGCAGCTTTGGGACAGCCACAGATACGCAGTATTTT
TRBJ2-1 | TRBV18 | . | many | CASSDWSYNEQFF | TGTGCCAGCTCAGATTGGTCCTACAATGAGCAGTTCTTC
TRBJ2-3 | TRBV7-2 | TRBD2 | . | CASSVGTSGNTDTQYF | TGTGCCAGCAGCGTGGGGACTAGCGGAAACACAGATACGCAGTATTTT
TRBJ2-1 | TRBV29-1 | TRBD1 | . | CSGEGQGNEQFF | TGCAGCGGTGAGGGACAGGGAAATGAGCAGTTCTTC
TRBJ2-3 | TRBV12-3/TRBV12-4 | . | . | CASSLRTNTDTQYF | TGTGCCAGCAGTTTAAGGACGAACACAGATACGCAGTATTTT
TRBJ2-7 | TRBV6-1 | TRBD2 | . | CASSGRGLAGGPLHEQYF | TGTGCCAGCAGTGGCAGGGGACTAGCGGGAGGGCCGCTCCACGAGCAGTACTTC